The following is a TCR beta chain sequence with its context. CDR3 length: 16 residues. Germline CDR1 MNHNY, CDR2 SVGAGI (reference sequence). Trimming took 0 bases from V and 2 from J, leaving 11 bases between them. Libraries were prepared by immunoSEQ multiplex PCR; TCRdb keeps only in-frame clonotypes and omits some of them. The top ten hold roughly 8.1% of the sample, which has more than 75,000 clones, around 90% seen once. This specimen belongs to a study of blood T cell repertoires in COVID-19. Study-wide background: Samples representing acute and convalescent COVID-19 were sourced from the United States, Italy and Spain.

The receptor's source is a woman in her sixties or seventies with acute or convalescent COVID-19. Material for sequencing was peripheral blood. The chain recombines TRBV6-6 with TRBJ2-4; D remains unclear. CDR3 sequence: CASSYSPPGTKNIQYF. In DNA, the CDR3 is TGTGCCAGCAGTTACTCCCCCCCAGGAACCAAAAACATTCAGTACTTC.